This T cell receptor beta chain was identified in a study of regulatory T cells in long-lasting Graves disease. J was trimmed by 6 bases and V by 6 bases; bases with no gene match: 8. CDR1 and CDR2 from the germline V gene are SNHLY and FYNNEI. The CDR3 spans 14 residues. Through Arm-PCR of CDR3 regions and iRepertoire HTBI primers, TCR beta libraries were built. From the multiplex PCR reads, TCRdb called clonotypes with MiXCR, one entry per CDR3 protein. This table holds a few hundred thousand distinct CDR3 sequences, around 13% found once. This sample's time point: newly diagnosed GD, antithyroid drugs for less than 3 months. After RNA was extracted from PBMCs, the TCR library was made from it. The sample was also linked to a second study, of T cells in Graves' hyperthyroidism and ophthalmopathy. From that report: A model using 13 V-J features told ophthalmopathy apart from stable hyperthyroidism.

The sample consisted of peripheral blood mononuclear cells (PBMCs), taken at new diagnosis, from a patient treated with antithyroid drugs. The origin of this receptor is a woman aged 45-60 years with Graves disease. The gene calls are TRBV2 and TRBJ2-3, with 8 nucleotides matching TRBD1. CDR3 bases: TGTGCCAGCAGCGGACCGGGACAGGCCGATACGCAGTATTTT. It codes for CASSGPGQADTQYF.